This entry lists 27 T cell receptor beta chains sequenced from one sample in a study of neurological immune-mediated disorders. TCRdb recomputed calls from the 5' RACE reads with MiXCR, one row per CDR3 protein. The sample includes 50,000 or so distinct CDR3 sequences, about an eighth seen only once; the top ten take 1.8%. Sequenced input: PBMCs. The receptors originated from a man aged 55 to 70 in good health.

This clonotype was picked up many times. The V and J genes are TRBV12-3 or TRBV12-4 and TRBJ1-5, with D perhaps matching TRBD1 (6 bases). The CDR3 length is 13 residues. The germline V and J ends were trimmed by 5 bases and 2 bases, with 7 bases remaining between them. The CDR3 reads CASSRTGNQPQHF. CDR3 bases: TGTGCCAGCAGTCGGACAGGCAATCAGCCCCAGCATTTT.

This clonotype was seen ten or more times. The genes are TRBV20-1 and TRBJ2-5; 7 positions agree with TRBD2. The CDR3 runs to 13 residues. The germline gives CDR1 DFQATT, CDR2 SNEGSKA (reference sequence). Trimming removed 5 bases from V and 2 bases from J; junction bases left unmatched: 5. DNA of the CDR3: TGCAGTGCTGCTGCGGGGGTACAAGAGACCCAGTACTTC. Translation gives CSAAAGVQETQYF.

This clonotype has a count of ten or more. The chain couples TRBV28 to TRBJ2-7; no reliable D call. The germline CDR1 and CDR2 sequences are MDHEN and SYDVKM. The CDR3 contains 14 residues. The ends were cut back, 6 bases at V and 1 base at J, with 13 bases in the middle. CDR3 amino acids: CASRASMRSYEQYF. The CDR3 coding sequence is TGTGCCAGCAGGGCCAGTATGAGGTCCTACGAGCAGTACTTC. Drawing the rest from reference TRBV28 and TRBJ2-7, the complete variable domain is DVKVTQSSRYLVKRTGEKVFLECVQDMDHENMFWYRQDPGLGLRLIYFSYDVKMKEKGDIPEGYSVSREKKERFSLILESASTNQTSMYLCASRASMRSYEQYFGPGTRLTVT.

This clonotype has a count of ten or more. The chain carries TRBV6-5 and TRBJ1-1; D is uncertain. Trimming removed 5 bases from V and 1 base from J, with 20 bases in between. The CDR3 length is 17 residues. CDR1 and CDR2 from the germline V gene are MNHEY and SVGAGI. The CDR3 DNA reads TGTGCCAGCAGTCCCCAACTAGGCGAGGTCAGGAACACTGAAGCTTTCTTT. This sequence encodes CASSPQLGEVRNTEAFF.

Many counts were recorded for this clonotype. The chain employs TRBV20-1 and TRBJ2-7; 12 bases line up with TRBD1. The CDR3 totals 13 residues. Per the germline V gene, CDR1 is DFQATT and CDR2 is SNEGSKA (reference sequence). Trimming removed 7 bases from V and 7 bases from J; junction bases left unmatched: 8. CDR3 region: CSVPGQGAREQYF. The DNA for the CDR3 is TGCAGTGTTCCGGGACAGGGGGCCCGGGAGCAGTACTTC.

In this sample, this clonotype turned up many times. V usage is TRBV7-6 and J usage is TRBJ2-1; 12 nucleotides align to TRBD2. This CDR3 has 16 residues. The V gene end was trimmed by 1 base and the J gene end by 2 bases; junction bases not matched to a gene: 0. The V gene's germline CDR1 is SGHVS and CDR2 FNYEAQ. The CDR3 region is CASSLGLAGAYNEQFF. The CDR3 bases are TGTGCCAGCAGCTTAGGACTAGCGGGAGCCTACAATGAGCAGTTCTTC.

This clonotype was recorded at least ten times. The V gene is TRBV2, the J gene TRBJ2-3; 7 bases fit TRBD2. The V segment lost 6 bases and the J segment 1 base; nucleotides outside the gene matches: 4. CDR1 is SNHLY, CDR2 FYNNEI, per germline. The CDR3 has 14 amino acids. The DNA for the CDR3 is TGTGCCAGCAGGGGACTACCGGGCACAGATACGCAGTATTTT. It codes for CASRGLPGTDTQYF.

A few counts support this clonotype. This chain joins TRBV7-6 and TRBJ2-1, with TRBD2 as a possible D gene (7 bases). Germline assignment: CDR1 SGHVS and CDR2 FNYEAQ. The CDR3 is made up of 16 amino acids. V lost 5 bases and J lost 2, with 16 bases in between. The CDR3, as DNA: TGTGCCAGCAGCACCCTAGGGGGGGGGACCTACAATGAGCAGTTCTTC. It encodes CASSTLGGGTYNEQFF.

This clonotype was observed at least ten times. CDR3 sequence reads: CSYRQTLPDEKLFF. In DNA, the CDR3 is TGCAGCTATCGACAGACCCTCCCGGATGAAAAACTGTTTTTT. V gene TRBV20-1 combines with J gene TRBJ1-4, with D possibly TRBD1 on 5 matching bases. The length of the CDR3 is 14 residues. CDR1 DFQATT and CDR2 SNEGSKA come from the germline V gene (reference sequence).

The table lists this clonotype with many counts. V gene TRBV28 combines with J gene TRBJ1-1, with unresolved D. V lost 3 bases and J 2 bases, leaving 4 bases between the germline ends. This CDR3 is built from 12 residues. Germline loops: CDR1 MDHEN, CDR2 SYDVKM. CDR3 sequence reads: CASSFLNTEAFF. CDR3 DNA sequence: TGTGCCAGCAGTTTCCTAAACACTGAAGCTTTCTTT.

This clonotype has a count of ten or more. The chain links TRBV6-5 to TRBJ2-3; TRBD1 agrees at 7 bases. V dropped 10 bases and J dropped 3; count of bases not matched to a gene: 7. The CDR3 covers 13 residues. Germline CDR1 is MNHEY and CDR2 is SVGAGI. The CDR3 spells CATKDRVTDTQYF. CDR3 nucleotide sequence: TGTGCCACCAAAGACAGGGTGACAGATACGCAGTATTTT.

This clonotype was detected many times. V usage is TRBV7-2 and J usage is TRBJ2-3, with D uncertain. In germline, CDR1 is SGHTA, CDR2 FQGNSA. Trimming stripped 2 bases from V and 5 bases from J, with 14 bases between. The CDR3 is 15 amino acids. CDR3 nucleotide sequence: TGTGCCAGCAGCTTAAATAGCCAACTGGTAGATACGCAGTATTTT. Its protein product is CASSLNSQLVDTQYF.

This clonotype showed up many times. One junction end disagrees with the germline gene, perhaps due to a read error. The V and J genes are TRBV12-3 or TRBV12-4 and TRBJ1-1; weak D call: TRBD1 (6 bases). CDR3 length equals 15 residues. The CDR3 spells CASSLMAGVKTEAFF. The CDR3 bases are TGTGCCAGCAGTTTAATGGCAGGGGTGAAGACTGAAGCTTTCTTT.

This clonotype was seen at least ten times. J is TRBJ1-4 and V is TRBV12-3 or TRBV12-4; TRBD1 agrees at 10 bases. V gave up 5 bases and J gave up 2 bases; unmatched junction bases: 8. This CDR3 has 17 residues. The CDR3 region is CASSPGDRGWTNEKLFF. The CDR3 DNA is TGTGCCAGCAGTCCCGGGGACAGGGGCTGGACTAATGAAAAACTGTTTTTT.

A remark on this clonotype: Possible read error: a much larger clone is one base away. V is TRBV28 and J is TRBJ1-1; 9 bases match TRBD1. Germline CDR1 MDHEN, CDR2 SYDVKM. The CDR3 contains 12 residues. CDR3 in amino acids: CDSSEQGARAFF. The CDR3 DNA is TGTGACAGCAGTGAACAGGGGGCAAGAGCTTTCTTT.

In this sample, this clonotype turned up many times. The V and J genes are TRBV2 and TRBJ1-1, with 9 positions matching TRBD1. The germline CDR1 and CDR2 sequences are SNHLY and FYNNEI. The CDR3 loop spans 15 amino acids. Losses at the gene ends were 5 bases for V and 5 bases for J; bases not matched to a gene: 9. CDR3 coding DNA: TGTGCCAGCAGTTTACAGGGGGCTTTTTGGACTGAAGCTTTCTTT. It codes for CASSLQGAFWTEAFF.

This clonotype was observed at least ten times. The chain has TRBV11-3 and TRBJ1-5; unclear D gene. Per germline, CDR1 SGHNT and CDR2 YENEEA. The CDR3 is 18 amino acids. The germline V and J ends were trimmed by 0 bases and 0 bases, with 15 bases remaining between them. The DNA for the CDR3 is TGTGCCAGCAGCTTAGAAGGTGGGCGGGTTGATAGCAATCAGCCCCAGCATTTT. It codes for CASSLEGGRVDSNQPQHF.

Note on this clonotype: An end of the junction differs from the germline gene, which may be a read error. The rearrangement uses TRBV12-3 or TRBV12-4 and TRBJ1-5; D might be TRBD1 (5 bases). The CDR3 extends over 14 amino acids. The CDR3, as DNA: TGTTCCAGCAGGGTTAGAGATAGCGATCAGCCCCAGCATTTT. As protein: CSSRVRDSDQPQHF.

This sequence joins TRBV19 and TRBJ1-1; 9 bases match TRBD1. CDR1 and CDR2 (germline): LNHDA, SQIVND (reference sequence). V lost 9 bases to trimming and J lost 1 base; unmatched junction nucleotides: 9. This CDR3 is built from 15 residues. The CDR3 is CASRDRTGANTEAFF. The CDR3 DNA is TGTGCCAGCCGAGACCGGACAGGGGCGAACACTGAAGCTTTCTTT.

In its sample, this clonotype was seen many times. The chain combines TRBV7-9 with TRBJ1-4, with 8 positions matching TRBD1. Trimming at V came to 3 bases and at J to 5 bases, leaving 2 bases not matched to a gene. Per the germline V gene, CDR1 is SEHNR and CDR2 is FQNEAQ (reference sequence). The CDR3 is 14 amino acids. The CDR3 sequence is CASSFQGANEKLFF. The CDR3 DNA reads TGTGCCAGCAGCTTCCAGGGGGCGAATGAAAAACTGTTTTTT.

The CDR3 region has the DNA TGTGCCAGTAGTACGATCAAGGGGGCGATTGGCAATCAGCCCCAGCATTTT. Protein: CASSTIKGAIGNQPQHF. This chain connects TRBV28 to TRBJ1-5, with 7 bases fitting TRBD1. Germline CDR1 reads MDHEN; CDR2 reads SYDVKM. Trimming at V came to 9 bases and at J to 2 bases, leaving 16 bases not matched to a gene. The CDR3 totals 17 residues.

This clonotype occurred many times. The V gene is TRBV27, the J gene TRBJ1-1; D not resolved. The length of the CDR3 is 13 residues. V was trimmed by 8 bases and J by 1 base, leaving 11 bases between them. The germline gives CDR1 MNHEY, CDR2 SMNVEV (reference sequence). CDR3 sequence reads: CASRWSSNTEAFF. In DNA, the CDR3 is TGTGCCAGCCGCTGGAGCTCGAACACTGAAGCTTTCTTT.

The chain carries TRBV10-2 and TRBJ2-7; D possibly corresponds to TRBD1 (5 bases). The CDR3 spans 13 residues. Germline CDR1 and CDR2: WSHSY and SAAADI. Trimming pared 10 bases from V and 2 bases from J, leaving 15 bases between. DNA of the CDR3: TGCGCCACTAAGATGTCAGGGACCTACGAGCAGTACTTC. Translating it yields CATKMSGTYEQYF.

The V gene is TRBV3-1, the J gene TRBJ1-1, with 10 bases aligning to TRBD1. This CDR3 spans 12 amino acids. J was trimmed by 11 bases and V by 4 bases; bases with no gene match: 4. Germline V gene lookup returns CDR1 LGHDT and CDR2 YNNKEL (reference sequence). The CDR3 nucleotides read TGTGCCAGCAGCCCCGGACAGGGGGATGCTTTCTTT. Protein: CASSPGQGDAFF.

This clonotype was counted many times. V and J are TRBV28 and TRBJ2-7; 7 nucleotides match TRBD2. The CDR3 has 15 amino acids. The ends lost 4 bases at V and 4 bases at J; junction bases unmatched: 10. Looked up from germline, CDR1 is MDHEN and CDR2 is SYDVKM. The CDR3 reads CASSYSSGVTYEQYF. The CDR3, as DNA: TGTGCCAGCAGTTACTCGAGCGGGGTAACGTACGAGCAGTACTTC.

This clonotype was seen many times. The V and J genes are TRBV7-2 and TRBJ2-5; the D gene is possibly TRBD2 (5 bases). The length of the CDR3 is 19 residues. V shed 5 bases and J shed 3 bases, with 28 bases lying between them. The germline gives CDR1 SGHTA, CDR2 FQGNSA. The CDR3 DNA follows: TGTGCCAGCAGCGCTAAACTAGACCGGGTGGCAGCCCGAAAAGAGACCCAGTACTTC. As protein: CASSAKLDRVAARKETQYF.

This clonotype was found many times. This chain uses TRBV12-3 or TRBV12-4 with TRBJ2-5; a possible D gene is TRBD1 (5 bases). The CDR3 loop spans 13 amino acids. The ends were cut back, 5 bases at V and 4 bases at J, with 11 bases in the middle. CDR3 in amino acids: CASSPGMGETQYF. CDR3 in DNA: TGTGCCAGCAGTCCAGGGATGGGAGAGACCCAGTACTTC.